This T cell receptor beta chain was captured by sequencing in a study of type 1 and type 2 diabetes patients. Amplification started from genomic DNA. Multiplex PCR with 30 forward and 13 reverse primers amplified the TCR beta CDR3. TCRdb re-analysed the multiplex PCR reads in MiXCR, keeping a single row per CDR3 protein. Seen here are more than 250,000 distinct CDR3 sequences, around 50% observed once, and the top ten hold roughly an eighth. The CDR3 has 12 amino acids. The germline V gene has CDR1 SQVTM and CDR2 ANQGSEA. V lost 4 bases and J lost 9, with 15 bases in between. The TCR comes from a man aged 18 to 30 with type 2 diabetes. The chain is built from TRBV29-1 and TRBJ1-1, with D perhaps matching TRBD1 (5 bases). The sequenced material came from peripheral blood mononuclear cells (PBMCs). The DNA for the CDR3 is TGCAGCGTTGTATTCTCAAGGGGTAAAGCTTTCTTT. As protein: CSVVFSRGKAFF.